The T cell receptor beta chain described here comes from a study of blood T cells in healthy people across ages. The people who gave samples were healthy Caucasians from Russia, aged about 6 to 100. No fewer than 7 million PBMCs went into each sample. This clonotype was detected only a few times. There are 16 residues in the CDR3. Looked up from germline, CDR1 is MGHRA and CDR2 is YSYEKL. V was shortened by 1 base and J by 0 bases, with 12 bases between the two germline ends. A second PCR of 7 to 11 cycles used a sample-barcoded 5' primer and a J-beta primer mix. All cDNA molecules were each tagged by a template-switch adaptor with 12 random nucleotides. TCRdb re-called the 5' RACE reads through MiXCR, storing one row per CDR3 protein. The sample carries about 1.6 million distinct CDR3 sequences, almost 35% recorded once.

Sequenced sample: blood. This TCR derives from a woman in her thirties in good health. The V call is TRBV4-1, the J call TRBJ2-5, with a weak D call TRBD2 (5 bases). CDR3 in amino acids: CASSQGSGPYQETQYF. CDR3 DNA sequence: TGCGCCAGCAGCCAAGGGAGCGGACCGTACCAAGAGACCCAGTACTTC.